The T cell receptor (beta chain) described here comes from a study of T-cell reconstitution after alpha-beta-depleted transplantation in children. The authors prepared the TCRbeta library with unique molecular identifiers. A single record per CDR3 protein comes from TCRdb applying MiXCR to the PCR reads. The data show about 460,000 distinct CDR3 sequences, approximately 10% seen once. The germline CDR1 and CDR2 sequences are KGHSH and LQKENI. CDR3 length equals 16 residues. V lost 1 base to trimming and J lost 0 bases, with 11 bases between them. The receptor comes from a female patient aged 2-15 years who had a stem cell transplant for aplastic anemia, so the T cells may come from the graft donor. Sequencing was performed on PBMCs, mostly from graft donor cells, taken 180 days after TCRalphabeta/CD19-depleted stem cell transplant. The rearrangement links TRBV18 to TRBJ2-3; D gene unclear. CDR3 sequence (DNA): TGTGCCAGCTCACCACTCCAAGACCGAAGCACAGATACGCAGTATTTT. This translates into CASSPLQDRSTDTQYF.